This is a list of T cell receptor beta chains from one sample in a study of blood T cell repertoires in COVID-19. The table came from immunoSEQ multiplex PCR; TCRdb's copy has only in-frame clones and leaves some out. The sample has approximately 240,000 clones; roughly 80% are singletons. Input material: peripheral blood. All receptors derive from a middle-aged woman with active or convalescent COVID-19. Each CDR3 is given with its conserved first and last residue. A D gene is named only where the DNA matches it firmly.

cdr3_length	d_call	v_call	j_call	cdr3_aa
15	-	TRBV5-6	TRBJ2-7	CASSLGNGVRYEQYF
14	TRBD1	TRBV3-1/TRBV3-2	TRBJ2-7	CASSRRQGAYEQYF
14	TRBD1	TRBV7-3	TRBJ2-3	CASSPGQGADTQYF
15	-	TRBV7-3	TRBJ2-5	CASSREGQPSETQYF
15	-	TRBV28	TRBJ1-2	CASSVPTGANYGYTF
14	TRBD1	TRBV19	TRBJ1-2	CASSMSRGQGGYTF
14	TRBD1	TRBV30	TRBJ2-1	CAWSTGQGANEQFF
13	-	TRBV27	TRBJ2-5	CASSWEARETQYF
14	-	TRBV28	TRBJ1-2	CASSPRGLNYGYTF
13	-	TRBV12-3/TRBV12-4	TRBJ1-1	CASSSQGFTEAFF
15	-	TRBV18	TRBJ1-1	CASSPPGGWNTEAFF
14	-	TRBV7-9	TRBJ2-5	CASSPGQLQETQYF
12	-	TRBV30	TRBJ1-2	CAWSVAAYGYTF
13	-	TRBV7-3	TRBJ2-2	CASSLQVTGELFF
12	-	TRBV20-1	TRBJ2-3	CSASRLGDTQYF
15	TRBD1	TRBV4-2	TRBJ1-3	CASSQGDSSGNTIYF